One and the same sample provided the 10 T cell receptor beta chains below, sequenced in a study of shared clonotypes between healthy human individuals. Naive CD8 populations comprised CD45RO-negative cells positively selected for CCR7, excluding terminally differentiated effector memory CD45RA+ cells. Measured with immunoSEQ multiplex PCR; TCRdb has only the in-frame clones, and not every one. Altogether roughly 590,000 clones are present, just under 97% being singletons, with the ten largest covering over 0.09%. Source material: naive CD8+ T cells sorted from blood. Source of these receptors: a woman younger than 45 in good health.

The J gene is TRBJ2-7, the V gene TRBV2; 11 bases agree with TRBD2. The CDR3 extends over 14 amino acids. V lost 6 bases, J lost 3 bases, and 4 bases stayed unmatched. Looked up from germline, CDR1 is SNHLY and CDR2 is FYNNEI. The CDR3 nucleotides are TGTGCCAGCAGAAGACTAGCGGGACTCTACGAGCAGTACTTC. Protein sequence: CASRRLAGLYEQYF.

The chain carries TRBV27 and TRBJ2-1, with TRBD1 matching over 7 bases. This CDR3 region has 16 residues. The ends lost 4 bases at V and 4 bases at J; junction bases unmatched: 10. The germline V gene has CDR1 MNHEY and CDR2 SMNVEV (reference sequence). CDR3 loop: CASSYLTGIGYNEQFF. DNA for the CDR3: TGTGCCAGCAGTTACCTGACAGGGATTGGATACAATGAGCAGTTCTTC.

The chain couples TRBV29-1 to TRBJ1-3; D remains ambiguous. V was trimmed by 4 bases and J by 0 bases, leaving 10 bases between them. The CDR3 length is 14 residues. Germline CDR1 and CDR2: SQVTM and ANQGSEA. This CDR3 is CSVVGGDSGNTIYF. The DNA for the CDR3 is TGCAGCGTTGTCGGAGGAGACTCTGGAAACACCATATATTTT.

This chain joins TRBV7-8 and TRBJ2-7; D not resolved. The V gene lost 5 bases and the J gene lost 3 bases, with 8 bases spanning the gap. Germline CDR1 SGHVS, CDR2 FQNEAQ. The CDR3 consists of 12 residues. CDR3 sequence (DNA): TGTGCCAGCAGCCGCGACGACTACGAGCAGTACTTC. This gives the protein CASSRDDYEQYF.

V is TRBV2 and J is TRBJ1-1, with no clear D. The CDR3 has 13 amino acids. Trimming removed 3 bases at V and 2 bases at J, with 7 bases between. Germline assignment: CDR1 SNHLY and CDR2 FYNNEI. Here the CDR3 DNA reads TGTGCCAGCAGTGACTGGAGAAACACTGAAGCTTTCTTT. This translates into CASSDWRNTEAFF.

In regard to this clone: The same CDR3 arises from other DNA sequences in this sample as well. The chain employs TRBV27 and TRBJ2-1; perhaps TRBD2 as D (5 bases). Trimming cost V 5 bases and J 4 bases, with 18 bases left between them. CDR3 length equals 16 residues. Looked up from germline, CDR1 is MNHEY and CDR2 is SMNVEV (reference sequence). The chain's CDR3 is CASSPLASGGYNEQFF. The CDR3 region has the DNA TGTGCCAGCAGTCCGTTAGCAAGCGGAGGATACAATGAGCAGTTCTTC.

The chain couples TRBV28 to TRBJ1-1; D gene uncertain. The CDR3 spans 13 residues. V was trimmed by 3 bases and J by 1 base, leaving 6 bases between them. Germline values: CDR1 MDHEN, CDR2 SYDVKM. The CDR3 loop is CASSFGSNTEAFF. CDR3 nucleotides: TGTGCCAGCAGTTTCGGGTCGAACACTGAAGCTTTCTTT.

The sample holds one count of this clone. J is TRBJ2-5 and V is TRBV19; the match to TRBD1 covers 9 bases. J gave up 2 bases and V 7 bases, and 8 bases lay outside the gene matches. Germline loops: CDR1 LNHDA, CDR2 SQIVND (reference sequence). The CDR3 sequence is 15 residues long. CDR3 amino acids: CASTTGGTEQETQYF. The CDR3 nucleotides read TGTGCCAGTACGACAGGGGGAACAGAACAAGAGACCCAGTACTTC.

The gene calls are TRBV4-1 and TRBJ2-1; D might be TRBD2 (5 bases). The length of the CDR3 is 15 residues. The germline CDR1 and CDR2 sequences are MGHRA and YSYEKL. V gave up 0 bases and J gave up 14 bases, with 20 bases separating them. CDR3 region: CASSQDGSSTTEEFF. For the CDR3, the DNA is TGCGCCAGCAGCCAAGATGGGTCTAGCACTACGGAGGAGTTCTTC.

The gene calls are TRBV27 and TRBJ2-7, with unresolved D. Trimming stripped 6 bases from V and 4 bases from J, with 16 bases between. The CDR3 is 14 residues long. Germline-derived CDR1 and CDR2 are MNHEY and SMNVEV (reference sequence). The CDR3 region has the DNA TGTGCCAGCAGCCCCAAGGCCATATTTTACGAGCAGTACTTC. Protein sequence: CASSPKAIFYEQYF.